These 28 T cell receptor beta chains were all obtained from the same sample, sequenced in a study of cytomegalovirus exposure and HLA in healthy donors (TCRdb year 2017). The library was generated by the immunoSEQ multiplex PCR assay. For the multiplex PCR, a mixture combining 60 forward primers for TCR Vbeta segments and 13 reverse primers for TCR Jbeta segments was used. What TCRdb holds here is the immuneACCESS table cut down to in-frame rearrangements. Part of the clones is not present; checked against another copy, under half of the missing clones reflect an unresolved V gene, and the others are unexplained. This sample's records show around 190,000 clones. Approximately 1% of the sample rests with the top ten. Sequenced sample: PBMCs. The source is a woman younger than 45 in good health and CMV-seropositive.

V and J are TRBV28 and TRBJ2-3; D uncertain. Germline values: CDR1 MDHEN, CDR2 SYDVKM. The CDR3 is 18 amino acids. Between the trimmed V and J ends, which lost 4 bases and 3 bases, there was a span of 23 bases. CDR3 DNA sequence: TGTGCCAGCAGTTACCCTCTTACTTTGCTTGAAAGTACAGATACGCAGTATTTT. Its protein is CASSYPLTLLESTDTQYF.

This sequence joins TRBV27 and TRBJ1-1, with 9 bases matching TRBD1. With 3 bases clipped from V and 5 bases from J, the junction kept 7 bases outside the gene matches. This CDR3 is 15 amino acids long. Germline-derived CDR1 and CDR2 are MNHEY and SMNVEV (reference sequence). The CDR3 DNA reads TGTGCCAGCAGTTTCCTGGACAGGGGAAGGACTGAAGCTTTCTTT. Amino acids: CASSFLDRGRTEAFF.

This chain's CDR3 is CAISEVDRAAEAFF. The CDR3 DNA follows: TGTGCCATCAGTGAGGTAGACAGGGCCGCTGAAGCTTTCTTT. The genes are TRBV10-3 and TRBJ1-1, with TRBD1 matching over 7 bases. CDR3 length equals 14 residues. V shed 2 bases, J shed 6 bases, and the junction held 6 bases outside the gene matches. Germline V gene sequence: CDR1 ENHRY, CDR2 SYGVKD.

The V gene is TRBV6-5, the J gene TRBJ1-3; D is ambiguous. CDR1 MNHEY and CDR2 SVGAGI come from the germline V gene. This CDR3 region has 15 residues. V was cut by 0 bases and J by 4 bases, with 10 bases left in between. CDR3 bases: TGTGCCAGCAGTTACTCGAAGAGGGTCGGAAACACCATATATTTT. The encoded protein is CASSYSKRVGNTIYF.

The rearrangement joins TRBV19 to TRBJ2-7; 7 positions match TRBD1. The V and J ends lost 3 bases and 3 bases, in that order; junction bases with no gene match: 8. Germline V gives CDR1 LNHDA, CDR2 SQIVND (reference sequence). The CDR3 contains 15 residues. DNA for the CDR3: TGTGCCAGTAGTATTATTCCGGGACAGAGCTACGAGCAGTACTTC. Translation gives CASSIIPGQSYEQYF.

This chain links TRBV5-6 with TRBJ1-1; no reliable D call. Per the germline V gene, CDR1 is SGHDT and CDR2 is YYEEEE. The CDR3 totals 12 residues. Trimming removed 0 bases from V and 6 bases from J, with 6 bases in between. CDR3 nucleotides: TGTGCCAGCAGCTTGGGTCAGTCTGAAGCTTTCTTT. Translation: CASSLGQSEAFF.

J is TRBJ1-4 and V is TRBV19; the D gene is possibly TRBD1 (6 bases). CDR1 is LNHDA, CDR2 SQIVND, per germline (reference sequence). V lost 6 bases to trimming and J lost 3 bases, with 26 bases between them. The CDR3 contains 19 residues. The CDR3 DNA follows: TGTGCCAGTAGCCTAGAGGGCAGGGGACATTGGATAGCTAATGAAAAACTGTTTTTT. Residues: CASSLEGRGHWIANEKLFF.

The chain combines TRBV7-8 with TRBJ2-7; a possible D gene is TRBD2 (6 bases). The CDR3 sequence is 15 residues long. The germline V gene encodes CDR1 SGHVS and CDR2 FQNEAQ. Deletions cut 0 bases from V and 6 bases from J, with 15 bases between. CDR3 in amino acids: CASSLALAERGEQYF. The CDR3 coding sequence is TGTGCCAGCAGCTTAGCATTAGCGGAAAGGGGCGAGCAGTACTTC.

V gene TRBV2 combines with J gene TRBJ2-3; 10 bases fit TRBD2. This CDR3 is 14 amino acids long. The V gene's germline CDR1 is SNHLY and CDR2 FYNNEI. Trimming cost V 6 bases and J 13 bases; bases outside gene matches: 13. CDR3 residues: CASRALAGASREYF. CDR3 in DNA: TGTGCCAGCAGAGCTCTAGCGGGAGCGTCGAGGGAGTATTTT. The whole variable domain, filled in from reference TRBV2 and TRBJ2-3, reads EPEVTQTPSHQVTQMGQEVILRCVPISNHLYFYWYRQILGQKVEFLVSFYNNEISEKSEIFDDQFSVERPDGSNFTLKIRSTKLEDSAMYFCASRALAGASREYFGPGTRLTVL.

V usage is TRBV6-5 and J usage is TRBJ1-5; 9 bases fit TRBD1. Unmatched junction bases numbered 10, after V lost 6 bases and J lost 10 bases. CDR3 length: 14 residues. Germline V lookup: CDR1 MNHEY, CDR2 SVGAGI. The CDR3 loop is CASRDRGESEPQHF. DNA for the CDR3: TGTGCCAGCAGGGACAGGGGAGAATCTGAACCCCAGCATTTT.

This rearrangement joins TRBV6-1 to TRBJ1-4, with D tentatively TRBD1 (5 bases). The CDR3 is made up of 13 amino acids. Germline V gives CDR1 MNHNS, CDR2 SASEGT. Trimming pared 0 bases from V and 14 bases from J, leaving 13 bases between. CDR3 residues: CASSEAGRDVLFF. As DNA, the CDR3 is TGTGCCAGCAGTGAAGCCGGCAGGGATGTGCTGTTTTTT.

The rearrangement uses TRBV15 and TRBJ2-7; possible D gene TRBD2, 6 bases. The ends were cut back, 2 bases at V and 2 bases at J, with 19 bases in the middle. The CDR3 is made up of 17 amino acids. Germline lookup yields CDR1 LNHNV and CDR2 YYDKDF (reference sequence). The CDR3 DNA reads TGTGCCACCAGCAGATCCCTCCGGGGGAGCCTTACCTACGAGCAGTACTTC. Translating it yields CATSRSLRGSLTYEQYF.

The chain combines TRBV10-2 with TRBJ1-2; D is unresolved. This CDR3 comprises 13 residues. The V gene's germline CDR1 is WSHSY and CDR2 SAAADI. The V end was cut by 2 bases, the J end by 3 bases, with 7 bases between. CDR3 sequence reads: CASSEQIYYGYTF. The CDR3, as DNA: TGCGCCAGCAGTGAGCAGATCTACTATGGCTACACCTTC.

The rearrangement uses TRBV7-2 and TRBJ2-7, with TRBD2 matching over 7 bases. The trim removed 4 bases at V and 4 bases at J, leaving 10 bases unmatched. CDR1 SGHTA and CDR2 FQGNSA come from the germline V gene. CDR3 size: 15 residues. The CDR3 here is CASSWGTTLAYEQYF. DNA for the CDR3: TGTGCCAGCAGCTGGGGAACGACACTAGCGTACGAGCAGTACTTC.

This chain joins TRBV9 and TRBJ2-6; 7 bases agree with TRBD1. Losses at the gene ends were 4 bases for V and 0 bases for J; bases not matched to a gene: 7. The CDR3 runs 17 residues. The germline V gene encodes CDR1 SGDLS and CDR2 YYNGEE. DNA of the CDR3: TGTGCCAGCAGCCTAAGGACAGGTTACTCTGGGGCCAACGTCCTGACTTTC. Its translation is CASSLRTGYSGANVLTF.

This chain links TRBV30 with TRBJ1-2, with 9 bases lining up with TRBD1. The germline V gene has CDR1 GTSNPN and CDR2 SVGIG (reference sequence). The CDR3 runs to 14 residues. V lost 4 bases, J lost 6 bases, and 9 bases stayed unmatched. CDR3 nucleotides: TGTGCCTGGAAAACAGGGGGCTGGGGAAATGGCTACACCTTC. Protein sequence: CAWKTGGWGNGYTF.

The CDR3 loop is CSVRTSTVEQFF. The CDR3 nucleotides read TGCAGCGTTCGGACTAGCACGGTTGAGCAGTTCTTC. The rearrangement links TRBV29-1 to TRBJ2-1, with 8 bases aligning to TRBD2. This CDR3 spans 12 amino acids. V lost 5 bases, J lost 9 bases, and 6 bases stayed unmatched. Germline V gene data show CDR1 as SQVTM and CDR2 as ANQGSEA.

The V gene is TRBV28, the J gene TRBJ2-3; D is possibly TRBD1 (6 bases). From germline, CDR1 is MDHEN and CDR2 SYDVKM. The CDR3 contains 17 residues. V dropped 3 bases and J dropped 0 bases, with 16 bases sitting between them. CDR3: CASSLGVGGRSTDTQYF. The DNA for the CDR3 is TGTGCCAGCAGTTTGGGTGTAGGGGGTCGGAGCACAGATACGCAGTATTTT.

The gene calls are TRBV7-9 and TRBJ1-3, with 7 nucleotides matching TRBD1. This CDR3 spans 13 amino acids. The ends lost 7 bases at V and 4 bases at J; junction bases unmatched: 4. From germline, CDR1 is SEHNR and CDR2 FQNEAQ (reference sequence). CDR3 in amino acids: CASTGTAGNTIYF. The DNA of the CDR3 is TGTGCCAGCACAGGGACAGCCGGAAACACCATATATTTT. Combining the CDR3 with reference TRBV7-9 and TRBJ1-3 gives the whole variable domain DTGVSQNPRHKITKRGQNVTFRCDPISEHNRLYWYRQTLGQGPEFLTYFQNEAQLEKSRLLSDRFSAERPKGSFSTLEIQRTEQGDSAMYLCASTGTAGNTIYFGEGSWLTVV.

V and J are TRBV4-1 and TRBJ2-5; TRBD2 aligns across 9 bases. CDR1 MGHRA and CDR2 YSYEKL come from the germline V gene. The CDR3 sequence is 18 residues long. Trimming at V came to 0 bases and at J to 3 bases, leaving 11 bases not matched to a gene. Written as DNA, the CDR3 is TGCGCCAGCAGCCAAGATGACGGGCTAGCGGGGCCTGAAGAGACCCAGTACTTC. Its protein product is CASSQDDGLAGPEETQYF.

The chain has TRBV27 and TRBJ2-3; no definite D call. The CDR3 is 12 residues long. Germline values: CDR1 MNHEY, CDR2 SMNVEV (reference sequence). Trimming took off 3 bases at V and 6 bases at J, with 7 bases between the two ends. The CDR3 sequence: CASSFGWDTQYF. The CDR3 nucleotides are TGTGCCAGCAGTTTCGGGTGGGATACGCAGTATTTT.

The chain is built from TRBV2 and TRBJ2-5; TRBD2 aligns across 10 bases. The CDR3 is 16 amino acids. Unmatched junction bases numbered 6, after V lost 3 bases and J lost 2 bases. The V gene's germline CDR1 is SNHLY and CDR2 FYNNEI. The CDR3 spells CASSEQRAGGQETQYF. The CDR3, as DNA: TGTGCCAGCAGTGAGCAAAGAGCGGGGGGGCAAGAGACCCAGTACTTC. Variable domain in full (rest from reference TRBV2 and TRBJ2-5): EPEVTQTPSHQVTQMGQEVILRCVPISNHLYFYWYRQILGQKVEFLVSFYNNEISEKSEIFDDQFSVERPDGSNFTLKIRSTKLEDSAMYFCASSEQRAGGQETQYFGPGTRLLVL.

The DNA of the CDR3 is TGTGCCAGCAGTGTTTCCAGGGAGAACACTGAAGCTTTCTTT. This codes for CASSVSRENTEAFF. The genes are TRBV6-4 and TRBJ1-1; D is perhaps TRBD1 (5 bases). CDR1 is MRHNA and CDR2 is SNTAGT in the germline V gene. CDR3 length: 14 amino acids. The germline V and J ends were trimmed by 4 bases and 1 base, with 10 bases remaining between them.

The chain links TRBV10-1 to TRBJ2-5; 8 bases align to TRBD2. In germline, CDR1 is WNHNN, CDR2 SYGVQD (reference sequence). Losses at the gene ends were 3 bases for V and 5 bases for J; bases not matched to a gene: 20. The CDR3 loop spans 19 amino acids. This chain's CDR3 is CASSEGIGSSGGPRETQYF. The DNA of the CDR3 is TGCGCCAGCAGTGAAGGGATAGGATCGTCGGGAGGGCCTCGGGAGACCCAGTACTTC.

V gene TRBV28 combines with J gene TRBJ1-1; tentatively, D is TRBD1 (6 bases). This CDR3 is built from 15 residues. V was pared by 2 bases and J by 3 bases, with 13 bases between. Germline assignment: CDR1 MDHEN and CDR2 SYDVKM. CDR3 sequence (DNA): TGTGCCAGCAGTTTAGTAGGGGAGGGGGACACTGAAGCTTTCTTT. Amino acids: CASSLVGEGDTEAFF.

V and J are TRBV7-9 and TRBJ2-5; 8 bases are shared with TRBD1. This CDR3 region has 16 residues. Germline-derived CDR1 and CDR2 are SEHNR and FQNEAQ (reference sequence). V lost 6 bases and J lost 5; bases outside the gene matches: 14. The CDR3 reads CASRLTIGQGPETQYF. CDR3 DNA: TGTGCCAGCAGACTGACAATTGGACAGGGACCGGAGACCCAGTACTTC.

V gene TRBV19 combines with J gene TRBJ2-5; 8 positions match TRBD1. Germline CDR1 is LNHDA and CDR2 is SQIVND (reference sequence). J lost 5 bases, V lost 5 bases, and 7 bases had no gene match. CDR3 size: 14 residues. This chain's CDR3 is CASSDRGVDETQYF. Here the CDR3 DNA reads TGTGCCAGTAGTGACAGGGGAGTGGACGAGACCCAGTACTTC.

The CDR3 spells CASSLVGDYTYEQYF. CDR3 coding DNA: TGTGCCAGCAGCTTGGTGGGGGACTACACTTACGAGCAGTACTTC. The chain carries TRBV5-5 and TRBJ2-7; TRBD2 aligns across 7 bases. V was pared by 0 bases and J by 4 bases, with 7 bases of the junction left unmatched. Germline lookup yields CDR1 SGHKS and CDR2 YYEKEE (reference sequence). The CDR3 is 15 residues long.